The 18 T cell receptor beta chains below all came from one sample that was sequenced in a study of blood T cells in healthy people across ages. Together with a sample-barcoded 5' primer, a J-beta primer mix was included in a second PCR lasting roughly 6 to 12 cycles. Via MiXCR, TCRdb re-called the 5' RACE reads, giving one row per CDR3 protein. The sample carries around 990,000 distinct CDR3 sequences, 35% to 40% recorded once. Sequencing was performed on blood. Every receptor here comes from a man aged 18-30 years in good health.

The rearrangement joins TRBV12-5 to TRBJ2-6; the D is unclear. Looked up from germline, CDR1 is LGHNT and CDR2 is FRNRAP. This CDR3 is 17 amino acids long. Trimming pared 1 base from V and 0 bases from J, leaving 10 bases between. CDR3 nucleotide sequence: TGTGCTAGTGGTTTGGCCCTCAAACGCTCTGGGGCCAACGTCCTGACTTTC. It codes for CASGLALKRSGANVLTF.

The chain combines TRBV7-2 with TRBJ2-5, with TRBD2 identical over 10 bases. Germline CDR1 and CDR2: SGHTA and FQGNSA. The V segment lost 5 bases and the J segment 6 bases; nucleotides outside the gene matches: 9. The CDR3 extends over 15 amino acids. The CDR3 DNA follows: TGTGCCAGCAGCATACAGCGGGGGGGCCTGAAGACCCAGTACTTC. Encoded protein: CASSIQRGGLKTQYF.

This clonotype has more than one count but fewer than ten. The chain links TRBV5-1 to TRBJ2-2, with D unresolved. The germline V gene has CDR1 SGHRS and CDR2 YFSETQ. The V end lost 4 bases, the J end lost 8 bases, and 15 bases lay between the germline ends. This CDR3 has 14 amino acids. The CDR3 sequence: CASSPGAIEGELFF. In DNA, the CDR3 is TGCGCCAGCAGCCCCGGCGCCATAGAGGGGGAGCTGTTTTTT.

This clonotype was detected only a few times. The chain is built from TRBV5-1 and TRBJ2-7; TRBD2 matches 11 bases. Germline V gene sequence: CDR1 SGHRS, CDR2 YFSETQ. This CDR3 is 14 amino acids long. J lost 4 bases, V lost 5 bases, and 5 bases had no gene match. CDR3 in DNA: TGCGCCAGCAGTTATAGGACTAGCGGGTACGAGCAGTACTTC. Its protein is CASSYRTSGYEQYF.

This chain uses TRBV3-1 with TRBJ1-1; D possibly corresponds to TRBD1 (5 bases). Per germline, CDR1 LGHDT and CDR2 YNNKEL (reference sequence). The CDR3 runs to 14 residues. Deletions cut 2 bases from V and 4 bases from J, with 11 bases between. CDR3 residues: CASSQTDQGTEAFF. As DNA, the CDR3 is TGTGCCAGCAGCCAAACGGACCAGGGCACTGAAGCTTTCTTT.

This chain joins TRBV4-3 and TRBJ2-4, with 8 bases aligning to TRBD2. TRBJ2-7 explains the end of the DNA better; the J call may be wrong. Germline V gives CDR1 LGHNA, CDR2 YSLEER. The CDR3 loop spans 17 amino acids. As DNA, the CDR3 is TGCGCCAGCAGCCAAGACTTACTAGCGGCAGAAATGAACGAGCAGTACTTC. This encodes CASSQDLLAAEMNEQYF.

For the CDR3, the DNA is TGCGCCAGCCGGGACTACCTTACCGGGGCCACAGATACGCAGTATTTT. Residues: CASRDYLTGATDTQYF. The chain combines TRBV5-1 with TRBJ2-3, with 7 positions matching TRBD2. The CDR3 has 16 amino acids. Germline loops: CDR1 SGHRS, CDR2 YFSETQ. J gave up 2 bases and V 7 bases, and 13 bases lay outside the gene matches.

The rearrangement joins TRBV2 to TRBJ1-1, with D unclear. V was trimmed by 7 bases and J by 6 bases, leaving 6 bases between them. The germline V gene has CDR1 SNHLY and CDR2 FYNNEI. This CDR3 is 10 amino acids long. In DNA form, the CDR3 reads TGTGCCAGCATACTTTCTGAAGCTTTCTTT. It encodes CASILSEAFF.

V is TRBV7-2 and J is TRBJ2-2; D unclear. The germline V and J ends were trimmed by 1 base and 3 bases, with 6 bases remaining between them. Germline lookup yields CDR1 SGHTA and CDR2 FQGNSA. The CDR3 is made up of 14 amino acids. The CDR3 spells CASSLDSHTGELFF. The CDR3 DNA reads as TGTGCCAGCAGCTTAGACTCCCACACCGGGGAGCTGTTTTTT.

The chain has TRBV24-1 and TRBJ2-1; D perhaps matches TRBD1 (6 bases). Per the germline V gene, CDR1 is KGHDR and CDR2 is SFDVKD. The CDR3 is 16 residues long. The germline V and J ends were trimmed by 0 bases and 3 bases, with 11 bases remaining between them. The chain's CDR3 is CATSDLSGDNYNEQFF. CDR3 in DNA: TGTGCCACCAGTGATTTGTCTGGGGACAACTACAATGAGCAGTTCTTC.

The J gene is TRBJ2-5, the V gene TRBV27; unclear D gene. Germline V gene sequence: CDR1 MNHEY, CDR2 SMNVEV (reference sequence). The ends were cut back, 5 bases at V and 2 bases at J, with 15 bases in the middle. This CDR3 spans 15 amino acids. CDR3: CASSPMGIQQETQYF. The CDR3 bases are TGTGCCAGCAGTCCCATGGGGATACAGCAAGAGACCCAGTACTTC.

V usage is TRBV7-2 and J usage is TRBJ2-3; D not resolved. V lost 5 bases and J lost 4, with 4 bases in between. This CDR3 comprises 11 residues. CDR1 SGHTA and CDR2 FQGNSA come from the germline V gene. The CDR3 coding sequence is TGTGCCAGCAGCCAACCAGATACGCAGTATTTT. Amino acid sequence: CASSQPDTQYF.

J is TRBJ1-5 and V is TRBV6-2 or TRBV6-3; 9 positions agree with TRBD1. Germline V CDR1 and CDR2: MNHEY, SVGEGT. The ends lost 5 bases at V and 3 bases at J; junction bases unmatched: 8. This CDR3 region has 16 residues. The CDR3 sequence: CASSPRDRVDNQPQHF. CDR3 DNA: TGTGCCAGCAGTCCTCGGGACAGGGTGGACAATCAGCCCCAGCATTTT.

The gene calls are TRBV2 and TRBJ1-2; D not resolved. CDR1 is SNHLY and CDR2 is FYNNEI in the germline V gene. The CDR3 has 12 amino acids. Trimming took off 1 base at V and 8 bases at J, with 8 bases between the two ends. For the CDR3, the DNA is TGTGCCAGCAGTGAAGGGTTCGGCGGCTACACCTTC. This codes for CASSEGFGGYTF.

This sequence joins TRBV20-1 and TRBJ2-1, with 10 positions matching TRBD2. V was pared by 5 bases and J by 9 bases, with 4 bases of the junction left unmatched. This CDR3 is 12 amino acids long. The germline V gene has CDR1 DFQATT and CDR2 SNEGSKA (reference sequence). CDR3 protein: CSALWTSGEQFF. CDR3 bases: TGCAGTGCTTTGTGGACTAGCGGTGAGCAGTTCTTC.

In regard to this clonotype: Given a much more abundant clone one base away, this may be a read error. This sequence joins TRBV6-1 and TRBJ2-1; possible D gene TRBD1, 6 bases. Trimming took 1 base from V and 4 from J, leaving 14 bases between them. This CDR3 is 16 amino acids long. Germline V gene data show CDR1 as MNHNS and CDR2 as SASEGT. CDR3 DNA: TGTGCCAGCAGTGAAGATGACGGACAGAGATACAATGAGCAGTTCTTC. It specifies CASSEDDGQRYNEQFF.

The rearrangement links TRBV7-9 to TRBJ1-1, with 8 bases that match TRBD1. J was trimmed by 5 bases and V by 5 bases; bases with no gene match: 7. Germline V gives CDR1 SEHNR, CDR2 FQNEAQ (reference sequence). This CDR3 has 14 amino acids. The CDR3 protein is CASSPPTGATEAFF. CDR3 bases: TGTGCCAGCAGCCCCCCGACAGGGGCAACTGAAGCTTTCTTT.

This chain's CDR3 is CASSFGGISGELFF. The CDR3 nucleotides read TGTGCCAGCAGTTTTGGAGGAATTAGCGGGGAGCTGTTTTTT. The chain has TRBV12-3 or TRBV12-4 and TRBJ2-2, with D perhaps TRBD2 (5 bases). The CDR3 contains 14 residues. V dropped 3 bases and J dropped 7 bases, with 12 bases sitting between them.